Below are 18 T cell receptor beta chains sequenced from a single sample in a study of shared clonotypes between healthy human individuals. The method was immunoSEQ multiplex PCR; TCRdb's version includes in-frame clones alone and lacks a portion of them. The table shows roughly 1,600,000 clones, with around 98.5% occurring only once. What was sequenced was naive CD4+ T cells sorted from blood. This sample's subset: CD45RA+ positively selected. Source of these receptors: a man aged 30-40 years in good health.

The rearrangement joins TRBV7-2 to TRBJ2-5; TRBD1 agrees at 8 bases. The trim removed 6 bases at V and 5 bases at J, leaving 11 bases unmatched. CDR3 length: 15 amino acids. Germline lookup yields CDR1 SGHTA and CDR2 FQGNSA. CDR3 nucleotide sequence: TGTGCCAGCAGTTTTAACCAGGGGGCTGTGGAGACCCAGTACTTC. It translates to CASSFNQGAVETQYF.

This clone was seen a few times. V gene TRBV27 combines with J gene TRBJ2-7; 12 bases fit TRBD2. The germline gives CDR1 MNHEY, CDR2 SMNVEV (reference sequence). This CDR3 has 16 residues. The trim removed 5 bases at V and 5 bases at J, leaving 10 bases unmatched. This CDR3 is CASSPLGLAGGDEQYF. For the CDR3, the DNA is TGTGCCAGCAGTCCTCTCGGCCTAGCGGGAGGGGACGAGCAGTACTTC.

This rearrangement joins TRBV7-8 to TRBJ2-3, with 8 bases that match TRBD2. CDR3 length: 15 amino acids. Germline V lookup: CDR1 SGHVS, CDR2 FQNEAQ. The J segment lost 1 base and the V segment lost 3 bases, leaving 3 bases of the junction unmatched. CDR3 region: CASSFREGGTDTQYF. The CDR3 bases are TGTGCCAGCAGCTTCCGGGAGGGTGGCACAGATACGCAGTATTTT.

This rearrangement joins TRBV30 to TRBJ2-3; tentatively, D is TRBD1 (6 bases). The CDR3 consists of 15 residues. Germline assignment: CDR1 GTSNPN and CDR2 SVGIG (reference sequence). V was clipped by 3 bases and J by 4 bases, with 17 bases between them. The CDR3 spells CAWSSTGIRSDTQYF. The CDR3, as DNA: TGTGCCTGGAGCTCGACAGGAATCCGGTCAGATACGCAGTATTTT.

The chain couples TRBV29-1 to TRBJ2-5; D may be TRBD1 or TRBD2 (5 bases each). The CDR3 has 13 amino acids. In germline, CDR1 is SQVTM, CDR2 ANQGSEA. Trimming left V 1 base short and J 3 bases short, with 9 bases between. In DNA, the CDR3 is TGCAGCGTTGAAGGCAGGGACGAAGAGACCCAGTACTTC. Its protein product is CSVEGRDEETQYF.

The V gene is TRBV27, the J gene TRBJ2-7; 7 positions agree with TRBD1. Germline CDR1 is MNHEY and CDR2 is SMNVEV (reference sequence). The CDR3 totals 14 residues. Trimming took 5 bases from V and 3 from J; bases not matched to a gene: 7. The CDR3 is CASSGQVPGYEQYF. DNA for the CDR3: TGTGCCAGCAGTGGACAGGTTCCGGGCTACGAGCAGTACTTC.

The chain is built from TRBV6-5 and TRBJ2-3; weak D call: TRBD2 (5 bases). Germline V CDR1 and CDR2: MNHEY, SVGAGI. Trimming left V 2 bases short and J 0 bases short, with 9 bases between. The CDR3 runs 15 residues. The CDR3 sequence: CASSYLALSTDTQYF. CDR3 sequence (DNA): TGTGCCAGCAGTTACCTAGCACTTAGCACAGATACGCAGTATTTT.

This chain uses TRBV5-1 with TRBJ2-2; D call uncertain. This CDR3 has 13 amino acids. Germline CDR1 is SGHRS and CDR2 is YFSETQ. V was pared by 4 bases and J by 7 bases, with 11 bases between. In DNA, the CDR3 is TGCGCCAGCAGCCGTTTAGACGTCGGGGAGCTGTTTTTT. This codes for CASSRLDVGELFF.

The chain recombines TRBV7-8 with TRBJ1-5, with unresolved D. CDR3 length equals 14 residues. The ends were cut back, 1 base at V and 2 bases at J, with 6 bases in the middle. Germline V lookup: CDR1 SGHVS, CDR2 FQNEAQ. The CDR3 DNA follows: TGTGCCAGCAGCTTAGAGCGTCGCAATCAGCCCCAGCATTTT. It encodes CASSLERRNQPQHF.

This sequence joins TRBV18 and TRBJ1-2, with D tentatively TRBD1 (5 bases). This CDR3 spans 15 amino acids. Trimming removed 4 bases at V and 2 bases at J, with 14 bases between. Germline CDR1 reads KGHSH; CDR2 reads LQKENI. The CDR3 region has the DNA TGTGCCAGCTCACGGGAGGGACCGCAGAACTATGGCTACACCTTC. The encoded protein is CASSREGPQNYGYTF.

This clone was detected only once. This sample also contains other DNA sequences that code for the same CDR3. The gene calls are TRBV18 and TRBJ2-1, with no clear D. CDR1 KGHSH and CDR2 LQKENI come from the germline V gene. The CDR3 consists of 13 residues. Trimming took 3 bases from V and 5 from J, leaving 8 bases between them. The CDR3 here is CASSPAGHNEQFF. CDR3 coding DNA: TGTGCCAGCTCACCGGCAGGCCACAATGAGCAGTTCTTC.

The V and J genes are TRBV27 and TRBJ2-7; no clear D. Trimming removed 8 bases at V and 3 bases at J, with 11 bases between. Germline assignment: CDR1 MNHEY and CDR2 SMNVEV (reference sequence). This CDR3 is built from 12 residues. CDR3 amino acids: CASGRSFYEQYF. For the CDR3, the DNA is TGTGCCAGCGGTAGGTCGTTCTACGAGCAGTACTTC.

The chain links TRBV9 to TRBJ1-4; D is unresolved. The CDR3 covers 17 residues. CDR1 is SGDLS and CDR2 is YYNGEE in the germline V gene. Deletions cut 4 bases from V and 7 bases from J, with 23 bases between. As DNA, the CDR3 is TGTGCCAGCAGCCCAAGGCAGGCCCCCGGATTGGGTGAAAAACTGTTTTTT. Its translation is CASSPRQAPGLGEKLFF.

V is TRBV9 and J is TRBJ1-1, with D unresolved. The CDR3 totals 18 residues. Per the germline V gene, CDR1 is SGDLS and CDR2 is YYNGEE. With 0 bases removed from V and 1 base from J, the gap between germline ends came to 19 bases. CDR3 sequence reads: CASSVEDLGRSGNTEAFF. The CDR3 DNA sequence: TGTGCCAGCAGCGTAGAGGACCTAGGACGCTCGGGGAACACTGAAGCTTTCTTT.

This clone has only one observation. This chain joins TRBV5-1 and TRBJ2-4; D is unclear. CDR1 SGHRS and CDR2 YFSETQ come from the germline V gene. This CDR3 region has 16 residues. Between the trimmed V and J ends, which lost 0 bases and 0 bases, there was a span of 10 bases. Here the CDR3 reads CASSLDEVVAKNIQYF. The CDR3, as DNA: TGCGCCAGCAGCTTGGACGAGGTCGTAGCCAAAAACATTCAGTACTTC.

V and J are TRBV5-1 and TRBJ2-7; D is perhaps TRBD1 or TRBD2 (6 bases each). This CDR3 comprises 14 residues. Looked up from germline, CDR1 is SGHRS and CDR2 is YFSETQ. The V gene lost 2 bases and the J gene lost 2 bases, with 11 bases spanning the gap. The CDR3 coding sequence is TGCGCCAGCAGCTTAGGACGGGGGCCCTACGAGCAGTACTTC. Its protein product is CASSLGRGPYEQYF.

The gene calls are TRBV5-6 and TRBJ2-5; no definite D call. V gave up 3 bases and J gave up 7 bases, with 7 bases separating them. CDR1 and CDR2 (germline): SGHDT, YYEEEE. The CDR3 sequence is 11 residues long. The CDR3 bases are TGTGCCAGCAGCTCGCGAGGGACCCAGTACTTC. This translates into CASSSRGTQYF.

The genes are TRBV4-3 and TRBJ2-1; D gene unclear. The CDR3 consists of 18 residues. The V end lost 4 bases, the J end lost 4 bases, and 23 bases lay between the germline ends. Looked up from germline, CDR1 is LGHNA and CDR2 is YSLEER. The CDR3 coding sequence is TGCGCCAGCAGCCGCAAGATCCCGCTCGTGGGCGGATACAATGAGCAGTTCTTC. Amino acids: CASSRKIPLVGGYNEQFF.